This T cell receptor beta chain was found in a study of blood T cell repertoires in COVID-19. Study background: From the United States, Italy and Spain came samples of acute and convalescent COVID-19. The analysed material was cDNA or gDNA that came from T cells, B-cell-depleted T cells, or PBMCs.

This CDR3 is built from 14 residues. CDR1 MNHEY and CDR2 SVGAGI come from the germline V gene. The V end was cut by 7 bases, the J end by 0 bases, with 12 bases between. Authors' processing steps: Reference gene primer amplification gave nucleated cell count estimates. The repertoire was sequenced with immunoSEQ multiplex PCR; TCRdb's copy has only in-frame clones and lacks some. Clone size and V and J calls were adopted from that table, with D and trimming inferred from the DNA. Altogether about 84,000 clones are present, over 60% being singletons, with the ten largest covering about 6.4%. The TCR originated in a man between 65 and 85 years old with acute or convalescent COVID-19. Sequenced sample: peripheral blood. This sequence joins TRBV6-5 and TRBJ1-1; no clear D. The DNA for the CDR3 is TGTGCCAGCACGGTTGGAGGGATGAACACTGAAGCTTTCTTT. As protein: CASTVGGMNTEAFF.